This TCR beta chain was observed in a study of shared clonotypes between healthy human individuals. The overall study: CD4 naive and memory got three plates each, CD8 naive two, CD8 memory one. Study conclusions and caveats: Estimated richness was generally greater in naive than memory subsets. In contrast to clonotypes shared by all four donors, non-shared clonotypes had lower generation probabilities.

Concerning this clone itself: Antigen specificity is unknown.

The CDR3 has 15 amino acids. The V gene's germline CDR1 is SGHTA and CDR2 FQGNSA. Trimming pared 1 base from V and 5 bases from J, leaving 12 bases between. Sequencing used immunoSEQ multiplex PCR; TCRdb keeps in-frame clones, though not all of them. The sample lists 1,400,000 or so clones, 98% to 99% occurring once. This receptor was obtained from a man in his thirties or forties in good health. The rearrangement uses TRBV7-2 and TRBJ2-1, with D maybe TRBD1 (6 bases). The sample consisted of naive CD4+ T cells sorted from blood. Indicated subset: CD45RA+ positively selected. As DNA, the CDR3 is TGTGCCAGCAGCTTAGGACGGACAGTAAACAATGAGCAGTTCTTC. Protein product: CASSLGRTVNNEQFF.